The 2 T cell receptor beta chains presented below share a single source sample, sequenced in a study of identical twins (dated by TCRdb to 2015 to 2016). The library was obtained by 5' RACE. Sequencing instrument: Illumina HiSeq 2000. In TCRdb, the public reads were trimmed at Q25 with fastp and aligned with MiXCR, with productive beta chains retained. Each entry merges the rows of one CDR3 protein and shows their most common DNA and genes. This sample gives nearly 650,000 distinct CDR3 sequences in total; 7% to 7.5% of them show up just once. The leading ten clones occupy around 1.6% of the sample. The sample was also linked to a second study, of yellow fever vaccine responses in identical twins.

The sample taken for sequencing was PBMCs. All receptors derive from a young woman in good health.

In this sample, this clonotype turned up many times. The rearrangement links TRBV28 to TRBJ2-2, with D possibly being TRBD2 (6 bases). The CDR3 is 16 residues long. The germline CDR1 and CDR2 sequences are MDHEN and SYDVKM. Trimming removed 5 bases from V and 5 bases from J, with 18 bases in between. The CDR3 DNA follows: TGTGCCAGCAGTCCAAGATCTAGCGTGGGGACCGGGGAGCTGTTTTTT. Translated: CASSPRSSVGTGELFF. Complete variable domain (other parts from reference TRBV28 and TRBJ2-2): DVKVTQSSRYLVKRTGEKVFLECVQDMDHENMFWYRQDPGLGLRLIYFSYDVKMKEKGDIPEGYSVSREKKERFSLILESASTNQTSMYLCASSPRSSVGTGELFFGEGSRLTVL.

This clonotype was seen many times. V and J are TRBV3-1 and TRBJ1-5; D call uncertain. V was cut by 1 base and J by 4 bases, with 5 bases left in between. The CDR3 totals 13 residues. Germline V gene sequence: CDR1 LGHDT, CDR2 YNNKEL (reference sequence). CDR3 bases: TGTGCCAGCAGCCAAGGGCAGAATCAGCCCCAGCATTTT. This sequence encodes CASSQGQNQPQHF.